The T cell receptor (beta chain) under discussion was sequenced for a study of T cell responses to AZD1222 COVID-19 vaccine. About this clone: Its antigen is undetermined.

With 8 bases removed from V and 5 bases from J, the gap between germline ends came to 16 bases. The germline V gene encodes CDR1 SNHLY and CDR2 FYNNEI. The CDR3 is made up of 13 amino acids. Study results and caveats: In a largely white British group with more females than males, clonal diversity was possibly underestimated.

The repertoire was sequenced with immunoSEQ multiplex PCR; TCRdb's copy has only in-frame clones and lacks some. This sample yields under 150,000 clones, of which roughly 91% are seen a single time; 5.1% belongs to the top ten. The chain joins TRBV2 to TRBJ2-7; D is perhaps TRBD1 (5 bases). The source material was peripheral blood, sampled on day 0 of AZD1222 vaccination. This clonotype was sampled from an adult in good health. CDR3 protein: CASLWGGLDEQYF. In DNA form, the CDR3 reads TGTGCCAGCCTATGGGGCGGATTAGACGAGCAGTACTTC.